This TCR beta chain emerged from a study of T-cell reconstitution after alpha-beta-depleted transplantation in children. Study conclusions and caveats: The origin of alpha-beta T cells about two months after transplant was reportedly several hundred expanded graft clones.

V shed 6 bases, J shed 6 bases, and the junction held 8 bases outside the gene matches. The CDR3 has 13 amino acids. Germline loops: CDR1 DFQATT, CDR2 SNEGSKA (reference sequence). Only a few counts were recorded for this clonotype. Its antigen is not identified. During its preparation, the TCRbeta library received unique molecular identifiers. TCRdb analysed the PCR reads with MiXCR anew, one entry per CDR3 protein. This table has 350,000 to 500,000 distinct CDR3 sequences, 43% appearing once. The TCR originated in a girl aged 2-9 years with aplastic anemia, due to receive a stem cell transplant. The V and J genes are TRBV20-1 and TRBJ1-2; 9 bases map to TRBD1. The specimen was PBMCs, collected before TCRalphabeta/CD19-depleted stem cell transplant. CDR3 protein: CSADSGQGHGYTF. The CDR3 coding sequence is TGCAGTGCCGATTCAGGACAGGGGCATGGCTACACCTTC.